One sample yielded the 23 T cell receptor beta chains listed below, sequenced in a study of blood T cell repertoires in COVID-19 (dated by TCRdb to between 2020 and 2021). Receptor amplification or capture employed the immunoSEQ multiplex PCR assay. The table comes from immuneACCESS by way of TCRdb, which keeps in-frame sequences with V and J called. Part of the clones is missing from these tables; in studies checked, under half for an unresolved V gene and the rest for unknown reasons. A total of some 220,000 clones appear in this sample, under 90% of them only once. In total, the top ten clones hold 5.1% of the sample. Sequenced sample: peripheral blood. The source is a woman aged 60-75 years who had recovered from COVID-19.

For the CDR3, the DNA is TGCGCCAGCAGCTTGGCCACTCGGAGCTACGAGCAGTACTTC. Translation: CASSLATRSYEQYF. The chain uses TRBV5-1 and TRBJ2-7; D gene ambiguous. Germline V lookup: CDR1 SGHRS, CDR2 YFSETQ. V was shortened by 0 bases and J by 3 bases, with 10 bases between the two germline ends. The CDR3 length is 14 residues.

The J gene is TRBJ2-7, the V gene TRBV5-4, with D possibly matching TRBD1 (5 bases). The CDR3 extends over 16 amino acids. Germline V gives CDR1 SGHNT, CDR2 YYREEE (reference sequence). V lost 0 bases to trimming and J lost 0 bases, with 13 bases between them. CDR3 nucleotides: TGTGCCAGCAGCTTGGATTTAGGGGTTAGCTCCTACGAGCAGTACTTC. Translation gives CASSLDLGVSSYEQYF.

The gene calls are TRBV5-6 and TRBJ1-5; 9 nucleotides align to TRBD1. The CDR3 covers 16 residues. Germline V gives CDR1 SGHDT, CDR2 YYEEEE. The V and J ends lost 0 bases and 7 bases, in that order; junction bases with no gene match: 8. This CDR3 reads CASSLGVTGGYQPQHF. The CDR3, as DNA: TGTGCCAGCAGCTTGGGGGTGACAGGGGGATACCAGCCCCAGCATTTT. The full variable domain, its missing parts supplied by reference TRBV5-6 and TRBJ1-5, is DAGVTQSPTHLIKTRGQQVTLRCSPKSGHDTVSWYQQALGQGPQFIFQYYEEEERQRGNFPDRFSGHQFPNYSSELNVNALLLGDSALYLCASSLGVTGGYQPQHFGDGTRLSIL.

The CDR3 region has the DNA TGCGCCAGCAGTGAAGGAGACGAGCAGTACTTC. Translating it yields CASSEGDEQYF. The chain links TRBV10-1 to TRBJ2-7, with unresolved D. Germline values: CDR1 WNHNN, CDR2 SYGVQD (reference sequence). V lost 3 bases and J 5 bases, leaving 5 bases between the germline ends. The CDR3 consists of 11 residues.

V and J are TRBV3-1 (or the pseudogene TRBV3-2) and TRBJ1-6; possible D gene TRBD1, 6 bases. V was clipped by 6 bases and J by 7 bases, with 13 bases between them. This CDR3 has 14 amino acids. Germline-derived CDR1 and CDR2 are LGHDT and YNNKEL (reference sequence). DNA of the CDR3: TGTGCCAGCAGTCCACAGGGCACAAATTCACCCCTCCACTTT. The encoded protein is CASSPQGTNSPLHF.

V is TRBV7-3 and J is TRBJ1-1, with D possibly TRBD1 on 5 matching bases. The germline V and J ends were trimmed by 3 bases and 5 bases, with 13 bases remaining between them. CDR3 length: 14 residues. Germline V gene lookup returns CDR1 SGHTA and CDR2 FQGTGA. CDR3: CASSFGPGGTEAFF. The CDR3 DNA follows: TGTGCCAGCAGCTTTGGCCCCGGGGGAACTGAAGCTTTCTTT.

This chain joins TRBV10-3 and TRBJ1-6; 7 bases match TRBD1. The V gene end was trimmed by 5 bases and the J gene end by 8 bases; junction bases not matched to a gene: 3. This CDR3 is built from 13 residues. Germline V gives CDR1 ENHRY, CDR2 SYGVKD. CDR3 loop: CAISRDRDSPLHF. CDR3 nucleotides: TGTGCCATCAGTAGGGACAGAGATTCACCCCTCCACTTT.

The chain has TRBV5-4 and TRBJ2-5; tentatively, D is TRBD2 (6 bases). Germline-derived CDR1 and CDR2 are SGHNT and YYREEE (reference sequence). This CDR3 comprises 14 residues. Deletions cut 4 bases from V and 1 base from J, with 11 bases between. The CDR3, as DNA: TGTGCCAGCAGCCCCTGGGGAGGCCAAGAGACCCAGTACTTC. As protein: CASSPWGGQETQYF.

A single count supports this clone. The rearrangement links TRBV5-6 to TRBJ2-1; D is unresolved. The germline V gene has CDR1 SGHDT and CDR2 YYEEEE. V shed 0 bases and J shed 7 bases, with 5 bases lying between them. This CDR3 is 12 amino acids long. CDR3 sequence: CASSLVLNEQFF. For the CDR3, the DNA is TGTGCCAGCAGCTTGGTCCTGAATGAGCAGTTCTTC.

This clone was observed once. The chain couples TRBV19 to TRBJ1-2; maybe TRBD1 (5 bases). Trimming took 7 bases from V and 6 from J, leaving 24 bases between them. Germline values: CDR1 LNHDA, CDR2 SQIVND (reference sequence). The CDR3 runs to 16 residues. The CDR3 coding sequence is TGTGCCAGTAATATTGGAGGGCCCAGGGAACCCGATGGCTACACCTTC. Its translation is CASNIGGPREPDGYTF.

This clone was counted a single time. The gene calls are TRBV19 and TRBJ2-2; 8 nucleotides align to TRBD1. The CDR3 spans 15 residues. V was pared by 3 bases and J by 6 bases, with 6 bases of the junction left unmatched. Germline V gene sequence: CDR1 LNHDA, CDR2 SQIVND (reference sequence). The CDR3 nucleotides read TGTGCCAGTAGTATGTCAGGGGGCCCCCCCGGGGAGCTGTTTTTT. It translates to CASSMSGGPPGELFF.

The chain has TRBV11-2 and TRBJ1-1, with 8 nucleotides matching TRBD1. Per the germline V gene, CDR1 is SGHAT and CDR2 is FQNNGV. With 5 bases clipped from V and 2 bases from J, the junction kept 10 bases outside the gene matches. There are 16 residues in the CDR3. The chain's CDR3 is CASSPWDRRGNTEAFF. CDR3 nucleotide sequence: TGTGCCAGCAGCCCTTGGGACAGGAGAGGCAACACTGAAGCTTTCTTT.

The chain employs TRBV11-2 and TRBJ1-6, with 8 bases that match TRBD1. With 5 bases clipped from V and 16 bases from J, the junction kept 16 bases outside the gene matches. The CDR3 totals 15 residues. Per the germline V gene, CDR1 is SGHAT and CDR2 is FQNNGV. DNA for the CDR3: TGTGCCAGCAGCCTGTTGGGGACAGGTGTGGGGAGTCTCCACTTT. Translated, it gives CASSLLGTGVGSLHF.

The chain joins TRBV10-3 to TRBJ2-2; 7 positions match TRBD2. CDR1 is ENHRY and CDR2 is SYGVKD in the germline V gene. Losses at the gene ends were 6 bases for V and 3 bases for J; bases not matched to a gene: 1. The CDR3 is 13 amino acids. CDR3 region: CAISGGYTGELFF. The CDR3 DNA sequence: TGTGCCATCAGCGGGGGGTACACCGGGGAGCTGTTTTTT.

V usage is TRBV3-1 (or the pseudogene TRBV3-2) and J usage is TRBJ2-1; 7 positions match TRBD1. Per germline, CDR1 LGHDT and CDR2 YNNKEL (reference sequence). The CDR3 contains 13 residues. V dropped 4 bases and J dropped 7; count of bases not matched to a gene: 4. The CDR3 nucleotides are TGTGCCAGCAGCCCCACAGGGGTTAATGAGCAGTTCTTC. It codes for CASSPTGVNEQFF.

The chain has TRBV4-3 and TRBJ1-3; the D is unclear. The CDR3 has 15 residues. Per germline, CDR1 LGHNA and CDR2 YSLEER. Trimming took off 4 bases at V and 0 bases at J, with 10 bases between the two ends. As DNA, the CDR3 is TGCGCCAGCAGCCCCGTGGCAGGCTCTGGAAACACCATATATTTT. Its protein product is CASSPVAGSGNTIYF.

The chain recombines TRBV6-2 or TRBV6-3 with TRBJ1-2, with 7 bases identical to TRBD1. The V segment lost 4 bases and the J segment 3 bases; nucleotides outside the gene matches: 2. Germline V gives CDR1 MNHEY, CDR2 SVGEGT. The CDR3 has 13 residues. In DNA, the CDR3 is TGTGCCAGCAGTTCGACAGGGCACTATGGCTACACCTTC. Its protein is CASSSTGHYGYTF.

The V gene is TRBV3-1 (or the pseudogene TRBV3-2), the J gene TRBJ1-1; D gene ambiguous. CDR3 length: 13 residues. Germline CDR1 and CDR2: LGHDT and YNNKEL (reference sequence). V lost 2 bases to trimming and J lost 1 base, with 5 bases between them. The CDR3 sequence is CASSQSSNTEAFF. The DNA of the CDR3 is TGTGCCAGCAGCCAAAGCTCGAACACTGAAGCTTTCTTT.

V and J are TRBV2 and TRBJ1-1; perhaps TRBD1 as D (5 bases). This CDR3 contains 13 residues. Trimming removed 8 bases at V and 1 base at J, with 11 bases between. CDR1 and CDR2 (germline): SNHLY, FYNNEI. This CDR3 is CASLIGGNTEAFF. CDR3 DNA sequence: TGTGCCAGCCTCATCGGGGGGAACACTGAAGCTTTCTTT.

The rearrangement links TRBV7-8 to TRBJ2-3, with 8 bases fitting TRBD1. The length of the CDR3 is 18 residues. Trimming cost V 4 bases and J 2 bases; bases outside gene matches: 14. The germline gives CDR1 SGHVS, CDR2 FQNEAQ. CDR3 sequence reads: CASSSIVDRASLTDTQYF. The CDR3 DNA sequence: TGTGCCAGCAGCTCTATCGTGGACAGGGCCTCCCTCACAGATACGCAGTATTTT.

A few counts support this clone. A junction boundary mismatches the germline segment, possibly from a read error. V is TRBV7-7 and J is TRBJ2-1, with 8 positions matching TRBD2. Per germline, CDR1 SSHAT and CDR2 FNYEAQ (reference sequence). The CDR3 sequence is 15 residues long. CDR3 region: CASSLASGGIDEQFF. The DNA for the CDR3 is TGTGCTAGCAGCTTAGCTTCGGGAGGGATCGATGAGCAGTTCTTC.

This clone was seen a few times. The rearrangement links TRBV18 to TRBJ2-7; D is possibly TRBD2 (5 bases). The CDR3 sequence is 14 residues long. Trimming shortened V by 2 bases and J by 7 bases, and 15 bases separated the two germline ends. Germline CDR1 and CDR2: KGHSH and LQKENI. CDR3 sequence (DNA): TGTGCCAGCTCACCAATGGATCTGGGCGGGGAGCAGTACTTC. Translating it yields CASSPMDLGGEQYF.

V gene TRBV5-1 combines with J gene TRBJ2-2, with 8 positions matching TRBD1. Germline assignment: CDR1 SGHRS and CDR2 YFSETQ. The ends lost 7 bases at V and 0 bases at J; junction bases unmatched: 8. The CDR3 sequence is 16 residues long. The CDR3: CASRDRDRSNTGELFF. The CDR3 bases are TGCGCCAGCCGAGACCGGGACAGGTCGAACACCGGGGAGCTGTTTTTT.